Presented here are 5 T cell receptor beta chains from one specimen sequenced in a study of blood T cells in healthy people across ages. The authors ran a second PCR of roughly 7 to 11 cycles using a sample-barcoded 5' primer and a J-beta primer mix. MiXCR was run by TCRdb on the 5' RACE reads, yielding one entry per CDR3 protein. Of about 780,000 distinct CDR3 sequences listed, about a quarter are singletons. These same data were also listed under a study on T cells of mothers and their children.

The sample was blood. All receptors derive from a boy younger than 18 in good health.

This clonotype showed up just a few times. The chain recombines TRBV28 with TRBJ2-3; D perhaps matches TRBD1 (6 bases). Germline CDR1 is MDHEN and CDR2 is SYDVKM. The CDR3 totals 17 residues. V lost 1 base and J 2 bases, leaving 16 bases between the germline ends. CDR3 amino acids: CASSLLAGDDFTDTQYF. The CDR3 region has the DNA TGTGCCAGCAGTTTATTGGCAGGGGATGATTTCACAGATACGCAGTATTTT.

Only a few counts were recorded for this clonotype. DNA for the CDR3: TGTGCCAGCAGTTTGAGGCAGCGACGGGCCAAAAACATTCAGTACTTC. It codes for CASSLRQRRAKNIQYF. The chain combines TRBV12-3 or TRBV12-4 with TRBJ2-4; the D is unclear. Between the trimmed V and J ends, which lost 3 bases and 1 base, there was a span of 13 bases. The CDR3 is 16 amino acids.

The chain combines TRBV24-1 with TRBJ2-1, with no clear D. Germline assignment: CDR1 KGHDR and CDR2 SFDVKD. The CDR3 consists of 13 residues. Deletions cut 9 bases from V and 0 bases from J, with 8 bases between. CDR3 sequence (DNA): TGTGCCACCTTAGACTCCTCCTACAATGAGCAGTTCTTC. This codes for CATLDSSYNEQFF.

The chain employs TRBV5-1 and TRBJ1-1; no firm D call. V lost 4 bases and J 5 bases, leaving 15 bases between the germline ends. The germline CDR1 and CDR2 sequences are SGHRS and YFSETQ. The CDR3 extends over 14 amino acids. CDR3 coding DNA: TGCGCCAGCAGCCGGACGCGGACGGGGACTGAAGCTTTCTTT. This encodes CASSRTRTGTEAFF.

This clonotype was found a few times. J is TRBJ1-4 and V is TRBV7-6; weak D call: TRBD1 (5 bases). The V end was cut by 0 bases, the J end by 6 bases, with 8 bases between. The CDR3 is made up of 14 amino acids. Germline lookup yields CDR1 SGHVS and CDR2 FNYEAQ. The CDR3 protein is CASSLAGGDEKLFF. Here the CDR3 DNA reads TGTGCCAGCAGCTTAGCTGGGGGTGATGAAAAACTGTTTTTT.